The next 9 T cell receptor beta chains were all read from a single sample in a study of shared clonotypes between healthy human individuals (dated by TCRdb to the early 2020s). The library was generated by the immunoSEQ multiplex PCR assay. TCRdb carries this immuneACCESS record with in-frame sequences only. Its versions omit some clonotypes, under half of them owing to an unresolved V gene in the studies checked, with the rest unexplained. Within this sample are nearly 1,000,000 clones, with less than 85% of them counted one time only. Roughly 1.5% of the sample is in the top ten clones. Sequencing used memory CD4+ T cells sorted from blood. Interpreted using the paper, the cell subset or site label stands for: CD45RA-negative fraction. Every receptor here comes from a man between 18 and 29 years old in good health.

This clone has a handful of counts. The rearrangement joins TRBV5-1 to TRBJ2-2, with D possibly called TRBD1 or TRBD2 (6 bases each). Trimming took off 9 bases at V and 5 bases at J, with 17 bases between the two ends. Germline loops: CDR1 SGHRS, CDR2 YFSETQ. This CDR3 has 14 amino acids. The CDR3 region is CATEEGDETGELFF. As DNA, the CDR3 is TGCGCCACGGAGGAGGGGGACGAGACCGGGGAGCTGTTTTTT.

The rearrangement links TRBV5-8 to TRBJ1-4; D is ambiguous. CDR1 SGHTS and CDR2 YDEGEE come from the germline V gene. CDR3 length: 15 amino acids. The ends were cut back, 4 bases at V and 6 bases at J, with 16 bases in the middle. As DNA, the CDR3 is TGTGCCAGCAGCCCCGGGAGAGGGTGGGATGAAAAACTGTTTTTT. This gives the protein CASSPGRGWDEKLFF.

Of note for this clone: Relative to the germline gene, one junction end is altered; a read error may explain this. The V call is TRBV5-4, the J call TRBJ2-2; TRBD2 might be the D (6 bases). Germline V gene data show CDR1 as SGHNT and CDR2 as YYREEE (reference sequence). The CDR3 is made up of 15 amino acids. The CDR3 nucleotides read TGTGCCAGCAGCTTGTTTTCGGGAGACACCGGCGAGCTGTTTTTT. Protein sequence: CASSLFSGDTGELFF.

The V and J genes are TRBV27 and TRBJ2-7; 10 bases line up with TRBD1. Germline V CDR1 and CDR2: MNHEY, SMNVEV (reference sequence). Germline trimming cut 2 bases from V and 4 bases from J; bases unmatched to any gene: 8. The CDR3 is 16 residues long. The CDR3 nucleotides are TGTGCCAGCAGTTTAAGGGCCGGGGGACAGGGGTACGAGCAGTACTTC. Translation gives CASSLRAGGQGYEQYF.

The chain employs TRBV2 and TRBJ1-4, with 9 nucleotides matching TRBD1. The CDR3 loop spans 15 amino acids. Trimming at V came to 5 bases and at J to 5 bases, leaving 6 bases not matched to a gene. The V gene's germline CDR1 is SNHLY and CDR2 FYNNEI. The CDR3 nucleotides read TGTGCCAGCAGTAGGGACAGGGCTTCCAATGAAAAACTGTTTTTT. Translation gives CASSRDRASNEKLFF.

The chain recombines TRBV4-3 with TRBJ2-5; weak D call: TRBD2 (6 bases). V was shortened by 4 bases and J by 1 base, with 16 bases between the two germline ends. This CDR3 comprises 16 residues. Germline values: CDR1 LGHNA, CDR2 YSLEER. The CDR3 loop reads CASSRTGGSGQETQYF. The CDR3 coding sequence is TGCGCCAGCAGCCGGACTGGGGGTAGCGGCCAAGAGACCCAGTACTTC.

The chain is built from TRBV7-2 and TRBJ2-1; D ambiguous. V lost 4 bases to trimming and J lost 6 bases, with 13 bases between them. The CDR3 is 14 amino acids. In germline, CDR1 is SGHTA, CDR2 FQGNSA. CDR3 nucleotide sequence: TGTGCCAGCAGCTCCCCCCGCAGAGGCAATGAGCAGTTCTTC. Its protein product is CASSSPRRGNEQFF.

The chain uses TRBV2 and TRBJ1-1, with TRBD1 matching 12 bases. V trimming: 3 bases; J trimming: 4 bases; junction bases outside the gene matches: 9. Germline lookup yields CDR1 SNHLY and CDR2 FYNNEI. There are 17 residues in the CDR3. CDR3 region: CASSERDRGPRSTEAFF. CDR3 in DNA: TGTGCCAGCAGTGAGCGGGACAGGGGGCCGAGAAGCACTGAAGCTTTCTTT.

CDR3 sequence (DNA): TGTGCCAGCAGTTACTCCGTCGGAAACAATGAGCAGTTCTTC. Protein sequence: CASSYSVGNNEQFF. The J gene is TRBJ2-1, the V gene TRBV6-5; D gene unclear. The CDR3 extends over 14 amino acids. The V gene lost 0 bases and the J gene lost 5 bases, with 8 bases spanning the gap. Germline assignment: CDR1 MNHEY and CDR2 SVGAGI.